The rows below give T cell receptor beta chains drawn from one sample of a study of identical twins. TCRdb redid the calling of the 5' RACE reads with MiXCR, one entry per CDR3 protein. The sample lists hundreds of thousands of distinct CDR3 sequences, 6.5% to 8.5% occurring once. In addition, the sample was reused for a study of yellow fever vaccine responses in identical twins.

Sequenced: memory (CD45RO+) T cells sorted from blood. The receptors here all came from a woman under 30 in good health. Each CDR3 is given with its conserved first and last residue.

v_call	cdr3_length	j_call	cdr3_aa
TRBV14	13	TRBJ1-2	CASSQDQRYGYTF
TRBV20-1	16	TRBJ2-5	CSARGGLAGRPETQYF
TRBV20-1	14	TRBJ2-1	CSASRSGGMNEQFF
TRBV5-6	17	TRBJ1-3	CASSLEDRPSSGNTIYF
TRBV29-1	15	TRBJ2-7	CSVGGATDVSYEQYF
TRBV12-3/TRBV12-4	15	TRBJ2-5	CASRIGLEQGETQYF
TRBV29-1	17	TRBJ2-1	CSVEEEGRVAIYNEQFF
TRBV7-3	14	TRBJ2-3	CASSLKPSTDTQYF
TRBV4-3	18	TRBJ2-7	CASSPVVTGTDPSGEQYF
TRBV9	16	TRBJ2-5	CASRNGGGGSIETQYF
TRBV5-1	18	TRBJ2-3	CASSPAPPGGNNTDTQYF
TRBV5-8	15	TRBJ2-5	CASSLRTGIIETQYF
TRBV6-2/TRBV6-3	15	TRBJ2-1	CASSPGQGGYNEQFF
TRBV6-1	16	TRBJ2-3	CASSRRTGIGTDTQYF